This record concerns one T cell receptor beta chain sequence. CDR3 length equals 16 residues. A second PCR, run for about 6 to 11 cycles, used a sample-barcoded 5' primer plus a J-beta primer mix. Each cDNA molecule, via a template-switch adaptor with 12 random nucleotides, was tagged. TCRdb reanalysed the 5' RACE reads using MiXCR and keeps one entry per CDR3 protein. Among around 2 million distinct CDR3 sequences listed, around 40% were seen once. These data originate in a study of blood T cells in healthy people across ages. The receptor was derived from a human donor in good health. This chain uses TRBV21-1 with TRBJ2-3; the D call of TRBD1 is as the table states it, not checked on the DNA. TRBV21-1 is marked as a pseudogene. Sequencing input: blood. The CDR3 DNA follows: TGTGCCAGCAGCTTACGGGGGGGGCGAAGCACAGATACGCAGTATTTT. Translated, it gives CASSLRGGRSTDTQYF.